Presented here are 15 T cell receptor beta chains from one specimen sequenced in a study of CD8+ T cells in alopecia areata. Cells that came from pooled cutaneous lymph nodes were sorted using CD4, CD8alpha, NKG2D, NKG2ACE and other markers. RNA extraction and reverse transcription yielded cDNA as sequencing template. The table came from immunoSEQ multiplex PCR; TCRdb's copy has only in-frame clones and leaves some out. The table lists more than 250,000 clones, no singletons, with 1.2% in the top ten. Input material: CD4+ T cells sorted from a lymph node. These receptor sequences come from a C3H/HeJ mouse with alopecia areata. For this strain, the MHC haplotype corresponds to H2-k.

This clone was recorded a few times. Here the gene names and germline are mouse. The sequenced fragment ends 4 residues before the CDR3 boundary, so the rest is inferred from the germline J gene. J is TRBJ2-7 and V is TRBV19, with 8 positions matching TRBD1. This CDR3 contains 13 residues. V lost 6 bases and J lost 3; bases outside the gene matches: 5. Germline lookup yields CDR1 FNHDT and CDR2 SITEND (reference sequence). The CDR3 region is CASTGTGFYEQYF. CDR3 DNA, as far as it was read: TGTGCCAGCACCGGGACAGGATTCTAT.

This clone turned up a few times. Gene names denote mouse genes. The CDR3 extends 4 residues past the end of the read, so its final part is completed from the germline J gene. V is TRBV13-1 and J is TRBJ2-2; perhaps TRBD2 as D (7 bases). Germline V gene sequence: CDR1 NSHNY, CDR2 SYGAGN. The CDR3 is 15 residues long. The ends were cut back, 5 bases at V and 4 bases at J, with 15 bases in the middle. The part of the CDR3 DNA that was read is TGTGCCAGCAGCCTTGGGGGGCTGGGCACCGGG. Its protein is CASSLGGLGTG. In full, the CDR3 is CASSLGGLGTGQLYF.

On this clone itself: Gene names and germline refer to mouse. The sequenced fragment ends 4 residues before the CDR3 boundary, so the rest is inferred from the germline J gene. The rearrangement uses TRBV4 and TRBJ2-3, with TRBD1 matching over 7 bases. The CDR3 sequence is 14 residues long. With V trimmed by 4 bases and J by 0 bases, 1 base remained unmatched. Germline-derived CDR1 and CDR2 are LGHDT and YNNKQL (reference sequence). CDR3 bases read: TGTGCCAGCAGCTCGACAGGGAGTGCAGAA. It encodes CASSSTGSAE. The whole CDR3 protein is CASSSTGSAETLYF. Filled out from reference TRBV4 and TRBJ2-3, the complete variable domain reads ETAVFQTPNYHVTQVGNEVSFNCKQTLGHDTMYWYKQDSKKLLKIMFSYNNKQLIVNETVPRRFSPQSSDKAHLNLRIKSVEPEDSAVYLCASSSTGSAETLYFGSGTRLTVL.

In regard to this clone: Genes here carry mouse names. From the germline J gene comes the end of the CDR3, since the read stops 3 residues before it. This chain uses TRBV13-1 with TRBJ1-6, with TRBD1 as a possible D gene (5 bases). TRBJ1-6 is an open reading frame, and its role is uncertain. CDR1 is NSHNY and CDR2 is SYGAGN in the germline V gene. V was trimmed by 4 bases and J by 0 bases, leaving 8 bases between them. The CDR3 length is 15 residues. CDR3 DNA (partial): TGTGCCAGCAGTTCAGGGAATTCCTATAATTCGCCC. Protein: CASSSGNSYNSP. The CDR3, in full, reads CASSSGNSYNSPLYF.

This clone was seen a few times. Any gene name here is a mouse gene name. The DNA ends 4 residues before the CDR3 does, and the rest of the CDR3 is filled in from the germline J gene. V usage is TRBV19 and J usage is TRBJ2-7, with 9 positions matching TRBD2. Trimming took 1 base from V and 3 from J; bases not matched to a gene: 5. CDR1 and CDR2 from the germline V gene are FNHDT and SITEND (reference sequence). The CDR3 extends over 15 amino acids. CDR3 bases read: TGTGCCAGCAGTATAACACTGGGGGGCCTCTAT. Its translation is CASSITLGGLY. The whole CDR3 protein is CASSITLGGLYEQYF.

To note about this clone: Mouse gene names apply. The read is 4 residues too short to cover the CDR3 end, so that end is filled in from the germline J gene. The chain employs TRBV13-2 and TRBJ2-3; 8 positions match TRBD2. The CDR3 is 19 amino acids. J lost 1 base, V lost 0 bases, and 13 bases had no gene match. Germline V gives CDR1 NNHNN, CDR2 SYGAGS (reference sequence). CDR3 sequence reads: CASGDAGRGGGFGAETLYF. CDR3 DNA (partial): TGTGCCAGCGGTGATGCAGGCCGAGGGGGGGGCTTCGGTGCAGAA.

This clone showed up just a few times. Any gene name here is a mouse gene name. The read falls 4 residues short of the CDR3 end, and the missing part is taken from the germline J gene. The V gene is TRBV14, the J gene TRBJ2-1, with TRBD1 matching over 7 bases. In germline, CDR1 is SGHDT, CDR2 FRDEAV. The CDR3 is 13 amino acids. The CDR3 here is CASRTQGMAEQFF. CDR3 bases read: TGTGCCAGCAGAACACAGGGGATGGCT.

This clone came up a few times. Gene names are mouse gene names. The read finishes 4 residues shy of the CDR3 end, and the germline J gene is used to complete it. Other DNA variants within this sample encode the same CDR3. The genes are TRBV17 and TRBJ2-2, with a possible D match to TRBD1 (6 bases). From germline, CDR1 is MNHDT and CDR2 YYDKIL. The CDR3 loop spans 15 amino acids. V shed 2 bases and J shed 0 bases, with 7 bases lying between them. The sequenced CDR3 bases are TGTGCTAGCAGTAGACAGGGGTCAAACACCGGG. Translating it yields CASSRQGSNTG. The full CDR3 protein reads CASSRQGSNTGQLYF. The full variable domain, completed using reference TRBV17 and TRBJ2-2, is DTTVKQNPRYKLARVGKPVNLICSQTMNHDTMYWYQKKPNQAPKLLLFYYDKILNREADTFEKFQSSRPNNSFCSLYIGSAGLEYSAMYLCASSRQGSNTGQLYFGEGSKLTVL.

A word on this clone: These gene names are mouse names. With the read ending 4 residues before the CDR3 end, the germline J gene is used to fill in that end. Other DNA sequences in this specimen translate into the identical CDR3. V is TRBV19 and J is TRBJ1-2; 11 bases line up with TRBD1. V was pared by 2 bases and J by 3 bases, with 0 bases of the junction left unmatched. CDR1 FNHDT and CDR2 SITEND come from the germline V gene (reference sequence). The CDR3 covers 14 residues. Here the CDR3 reads CASSMGQGDSDYTF. Incomplete CDR3 DNA: TGTGCCAGCAGTATGGGACAGGGGGACTCC.

This clone was seen many times. The gene names here belong to mouse. The observed sequence ends 4 residues before the CDR3 terminus, with the missing tail filled in from the germline J gene. This sample includes further DNA sequences coding for the same CDR3. The chain employs TRBV13-2 and TRBJ1-2; no reliable D call. CDR1 and CDR2 (germline): NNHNN, SYGAGS (reference sequence). The CDR3 is made up of 12 amino acids. Trimming removed 5 bases at V and 0 bases at J, with 5 bases between. The CDR3: CASGTTNSDYTF. The CDR3 bases that were read are TGTGCCAGCGGGACAACAAACTCC.

Details on this clone: Gene and germline names: mouse. The CDR3 bases that were read are TGTGCCTGGAGTCTAGGGGTATGGAACACA. Translation: CAWSLGVWNT. Given in full, the CDR3 is CAWSLGVWNTEVFF. The gene calls are TRBV31 and TRBJ1-1; maybe TRBD1 (5 bases). The read halts 4 residues ahead of the CDR3 end, with the missing end drawn from the germline J gene. Trimming stripped 0 bases from V and 1 base from J, with 9 bases between. Germline V lookup: CDR1 GKSSPN, CDR2 SITVG. The CDR3 is made up of 14 amino acids.

Comments on this clone: The genes are named according to mouse. The read ends 4 residues before the CDR3 terminus; that terminus is restored from the germline J gene. The rearrangement links TRBV13-3 to TRBJ2-5, with 9 bases fitting TRBD2. Germline lookup yields CDR1 NNHDY and CDR2 SYVADS. V shed 2 bases, J shed 0 bases, and the junction held 4 bases outside the gene matches. This CDR3 spans 16 amino acids. The CDR3: CASSERGLGNQDTQYF. The DNA read from the CDR3 is TGTGCCAGCAGTGAAAGGGGACTGGGTAACCAAGAC.

This clone was seen ten or more times. The gene symbols are mouse symbols. Read sequence stops 4 residues before the CDR3 end, and the germline J gene provides the missing end. The same CDR3 also results from other DNA sequences found in this sample. V gene TRBV19 combines with J gene TRBJ2-7, with a possible D match to TRBD1 (5 bases). Trimming removed 5 bases at V and 2 bases at J, with 8 bases between. Germline V gene lookup returns CDR1 FNHDT and CDR2 SITEND (reference sequence). This CDR3 is 12 amino acids long. This CDR3 reads CASSRQTYEQYF. The sequenced part of the CDR3 DNA is TGTGCCAGCAGCCGACAGACCTAT.

This clone was observed a handful of times. Gene names follow the mouse nomenclature. The DNA ends 4 residues before the CDR3 does, and the rest of the CDR3 is filled in from the germline J gene. The rearrangement uses TRBV13-1 and TRBJ2-1; D is perhaps TRBD1 (6 bases). The CDR3 covers 15 residues. Trimming shortened V by 3 bases and J by 1 base, and 11 bases separated the two germline ends. Germline loops: CDR1 NSHNY, CDR2 SYGAGN. The CDR3 loop is CASSGGQKNYAEQFF. CDR3 DNA, as far as it was read: TGTGCCAGCAGTGGGGGACAAAAAAACTATGCT.

Turning to this clone: Gene names denote mouse genes. The read stops 4 residues short of the end of the CDR3; the missing end is completed from the germline J gene. The chain links TRBV13-1 to TRBJ2-3; no clear D gene. The germline V and J ends were trimmed by 4 bases and 1 base, with 4 bases remaining between them. CDR3 length equals 12 residues. CDR1 and CDR2 (germline): NSHNY, SYGAGN. The CDR3: CASSQGAETLYF. The covered CDR3 bases are TGTGCCAGCAGTCAGGGTGCAGAA.